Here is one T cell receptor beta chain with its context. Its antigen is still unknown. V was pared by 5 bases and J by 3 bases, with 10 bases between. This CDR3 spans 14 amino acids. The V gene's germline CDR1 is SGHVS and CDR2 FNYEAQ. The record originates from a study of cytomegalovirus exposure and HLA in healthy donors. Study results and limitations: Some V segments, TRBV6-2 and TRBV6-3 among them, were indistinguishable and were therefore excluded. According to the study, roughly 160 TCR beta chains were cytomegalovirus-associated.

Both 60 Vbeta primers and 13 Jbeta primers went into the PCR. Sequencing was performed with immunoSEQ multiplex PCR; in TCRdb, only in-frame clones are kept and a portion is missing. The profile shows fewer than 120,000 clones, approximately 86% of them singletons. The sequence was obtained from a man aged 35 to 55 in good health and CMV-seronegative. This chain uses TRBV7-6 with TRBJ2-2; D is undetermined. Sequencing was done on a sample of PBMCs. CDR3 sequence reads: CASSPQIYTGELFF. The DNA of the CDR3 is TGTGCCAGCAGCCCCCAGATTTACACCGGGGAGCTGTTTTTT.